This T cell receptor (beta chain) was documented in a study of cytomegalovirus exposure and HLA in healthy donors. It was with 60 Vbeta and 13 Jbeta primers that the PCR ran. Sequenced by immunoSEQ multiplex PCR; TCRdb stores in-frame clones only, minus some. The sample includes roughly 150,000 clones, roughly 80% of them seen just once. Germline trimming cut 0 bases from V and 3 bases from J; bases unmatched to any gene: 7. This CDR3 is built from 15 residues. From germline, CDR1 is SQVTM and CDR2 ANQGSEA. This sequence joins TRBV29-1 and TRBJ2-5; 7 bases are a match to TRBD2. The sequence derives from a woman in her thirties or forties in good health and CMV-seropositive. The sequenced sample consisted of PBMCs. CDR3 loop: CSVEDPTRGEETQYF. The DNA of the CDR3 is TGCAGCGTTGAAGACCCAACCCGGGGGGAAGAGACCCAGTACTTC.